A selection of T cell receptor beta chains follows, all from one sample in a study of shared clonotypes between healthy human individuals. Sequenced by immunoSEQ multiplex PCR; TCRdb stores in-frame clones only, minus some. The table has roughly 2.5 million clones, more than 80% seen once. Sequences were obtained from naive CD4+ T cells sorted from blood. All receptors come from a man aged 18 to 30 in good health. CDR3s leave out the opening cysteine and the closing phenylalanine or tryptophan.

J | V | CDR3
TRBJ2-2 | TRBV5-1 | ASSRVGGGRSTNTGELF
TRBJ2-1 | TRBV2 | ASSTTSSLAAQF
TRBJ1-5 | TRBV10-2 | ASRDGTAYQPQH
TRBJ2-3 | TRBV5-4 | ASGLAGGTDTQY
TRBJ1-5 | TRBV19 | ASSIKPNQPQH
TRBJ2-1 | TRBV6-5 | ASSGGPSLEQF
TRBJ1-4 | TRBV19 | ASMKGGLGEKLF
TRBJ1-1 | TRBV27 | ASMTGMTEAF
TRBJ2-2 | TRBV5-5 | ASIRGSSNTGELF
TRBJ2-1 | TRBV7-3 | ASGTGRDEQF
TRBJ1-2 | TRBV6-6 | ASSPQVDYGYT
TRBJ2-7 | TRBV30 | AWGPNSYEQY
TRBJ2-7 | TRBV10-2 | ASRLAGQASYEQY
TRBJ1-6 | TRBV7-2 | ASSLGLSPLH
TRBJ1-1 | TRBV10-3 | ATTDQEYTEAF
TRBJ2-7 | TRBV11-2 | ASSQGGRYEQY
TRBJ1-2 | TRBV14 | ASSLGTGITGDYGYT
TRBJ2-7 | TRBV20-1 | SALDGYEQY
TRBJ1-5 | TRBV30 | AWSVWGRGNQPQH
TRBJ1-1 | TRBV5-1 | ASSFDQNTEAF
TRBJ1-1 | TRBV6-6 | ASSSLQGASTEAF
TRBJ2-2 | TRBV6-6 | ASLQGMSGGELF
TRBJ1-6 | TRBV9 | ASSAQDRASGSPLH
TRBJ2-7 | TRBV2 | ASGLGQGALEQY
TRBJ2-5 | TRBV18 | ASSPRNSGHQETQY
TRBJ2-7 | TRBV28 | ASSLTYVSYEQY
TRBJ2-7 | TRBV11-3 | ASSGRVESEQY
TRBJ1-2 | TRBV27 | ASSSRRGQGLYGYT
TRBJ2-1 | TRBV27 | ASSLTRGVLEQF
TRBJ1-5 | TRBV30 | AWSPGQNQPQH
TRBJ2-5 | TRBV2 | ASISVSGETQY
TRBJ1-1 | TRBV2 | ASSRQRQGPNTEAF
TRBJ1-5 | TRBV7-8 | ASSFGQGAFNQPQH
TRBJ2-1 | TRBV7-9 | ASSLGLLGSDEQF
TRBJ1-2 | TRBV27 | ASSSRQPGGYT
TRBJ1-1 | TRBV28 | ASNPRRDTEAF
TRBJ1-4 | TRBV7-7 | ASSRSGGGNEKLF
TRBJ2-7 | TRBV5-1 | ASSLVGDYEQY
TRBJ1-4 | TRBV19 | ASSIDLDRSATNEKLF
TRBJ2-7 | TRBV7-2 | ASADYLEQY
TRBJ1-2 | TRBV6-5 | ASSRQGALGYT
TRBJ1-2 | TRBV7-9 | ASSPVAGGDYGYT
TRBJ2-7 | TRBV23-1 | AIPEDQYEQY
TRBJ2-3 | TRBV6-5 | ASSSSGGRTDTQY
TRBJ2-1 | TRBV5-4 | ASGGTASYNEQF
TRBJ1-2 | TRBV7-2 | ASSDDRNYGYT
TRBJ1-1 | TRBV6-4 | ASSATANTEAF
TRBJ1-1 | TRBV5-4 | ASSTGVGGGDTEAF